This T cell receptor beta chain was profiled in a study of blood T cell repertoires in COVID-19. Study background: From the United States, Italy and Spain came samples of acute and convalescent COVID-19. Sources were T cells, B-cell-depleted T cells, or PBMCs; the material itself was cDNA or gDNA.

Germline CDR1 is SGHNT and CDR2 is YENEEA. This CDR3 is 15 amino acids long. The V end was cut by 1 base, the J end by 4 bases, with 13 bases between. In the original processing: For nucleated cells, counts were estimated from reference gene primer amplification. Method: immunoSEQ multiplex PCR; TCRdb's copy keeps in-frame clones and lacks some. V and J calls and clone size are given by that table; D and trimming were obtained from the DNA. The table shows about 82,000 clones, with around 85% occurring only once. The V gene is TRBV11-3, the J gene TRBJ1-2, with D possibly TRBD1 on 5 matching bases. Sequenced sample: peripheral blood. The clonotype was recovered from a man older than 75 with active or convalescent COVID-19. The CDR3 sequence is CASSLVGGSSYGYTF. CDR3 coding DNA: TGTGCCAGCAGCTTAGTCGGGGGGAGTTCCTATGGCTACACCTTC.